Each of the 11 T cell receptor beta chains below was sequenced from the same sample in a study of identical twins (dated by TCRdb to 2016 to 2017). Libraries were constructed by 5' RACE. The reads were generated on an Illumina HiSeq 2000. TCRdb reprocessing: public reads trimmed at Q25 with fastp, clones called with MiXCR, in-frame beta chains kept. Rows matching on CDR3 protein sequence are summarized as one entry with the most common DNA and genes. In all, the sample holds hundreds of thousands of distinct CDR3 sequences, and about 20% of those were seen once. The ten biggest clones cover around 13% of the sample. The same sample was also used in a study of T cells expressing NK-cell markers.

Sequencing was performed on PBMCs. The receptor source for this set is a woman aged 18-35 years in good health.

The CDR3, as DNA: TGTGCCAGCAGACCCGATGGGTACGAGCAGTACTTC. Residues: CASRPDGYEQYF. The gene calls are TRBV7-9 and TRBJ2-7; D not resolved. CDR1 and CDR2 (germline): SEHNR, FQNEAQ (reference sequence). The CDR3 is 12 amino acids. Trimming pared 6 bases from V and 4 bases from J, leaving 10 bases between.

V usage is TRBV5-1 and J usage is TRBJ2-3, with D possibly being TRBD2 (6 bases). Germline lookup yields CDR1 SGHRS and CDR2 YFSETQ. The CDR3 sequence is 13 residues long. Trimming cost V 4 bases and J 5 bases, with 11 bases left between them. The CDR3 reads CASSPVGGDTQYF. DNA of the CDR3: TGCGCCAGCAGCCCGGTGGGGGGAGATACGCAGTATTTT.

This clonotype was picked up a small number of times. The V gene is TRBV4-2, the J gene TRBJ1-2; TRBD1 matches at 7 bases. CDR3 length equals 14 residues. The germline V gene encodes CDR1 LGHNA and CDR2 YNFKEQ. The ends lost 2 bases at V and 5 bases at J; junction bases unmatched: 5. The DNA of the CDR3 is TGTGCCAGCAGCCAACCCTGGACAGGTTATGGCTACACCTTC. Protein: CASSQPWTGYGYTF.

The chain is built from TRBV20-1 and TRBJ2-7; 9 bases are a match to TRBD2. In germline, CDR1 is DFQATT, CDR2 SNEGSKA (reference sequence). This CDR3 comprises 13 residues. The junction had 6 bases not matched to a gene; V was cut back by 6 bases and J by 3 bases. CDR3 bases: TGCAGTGCGGATAGCGGGAGCCACTACGAGCAGTACTTC. It encodes CSADSGSHYEQYF.

In this sample, this clonotype turned up a few times. The chain joins TRBV6-2 or TRBV6-3 to TRBJ1-5; D is ambiguous. Trimming stripped 3 bases from V and 6 bases from J, with 9 bases between. This CDR3 spans 13 amino acids. Looked up from germline, CDR1 is MNHEY and CDR2 is SVGEGT. The CDR3 bases are TGTGCCAGCAGTTATTCGCCCATTCAGCCCCAGCATTTT. This translates into CASSYSPIQPQHF.

The chain is built from TRBV20-1 and TRBJ1-5; 7 nucleotides match TRBD1. CDR1 and CDR2 from the germline V gene are DFQATT and SNEGSKA (reference sequence). CDR3 size: 13 residues. J lost 4 bases, V lost 6 bases, and 6 bases had no gene match. The CDR3 is CSARDSANQPQHF. CDR3 DNA sequence: TGCAGTGCAAGGGACAGCGCGAATCAGCCCCAGCATTTT.

This clonotype has just a few counts. J is TRBJ1-2 and V is TRBV5-5, with D uncertain. Germline CDR1 SGHKS, CDR2 YYEKEE (reference sequence). The CDR3 has 15 residues. V was trimmed by 1 base and J by 0 bases, leaving 10 bases between them. The CDR3 coding sequence is TGTGCCAGCAGCTTGATCCCTGGGGCTAACTATGGCTACACCTTC. It yields the protein CASSLIPGANYGYTF.

V is TRBV7-2 and J is TRBJ2-7, with 9 bases that match TRBD1. Germline-derived CDR1 and CDR2 are SGHTA and FQGNSA. The CDR3 totals 14 residues. V was clipped by 3 bases and J by 3 bases; unmatched bases: 3. The CDR3: CASSFTGGFYEQYF. CDR3 in DNA: TGTGCCAGCAGCTTTACAGGGGGCTTCTACGAGCAGTACTTC.

The gene calls are TRBV20-1 and TRBJ2-7, with TRBD1 as a possible D gene (6 bases). CDR1 is DFQATT, CDR2 SNEGSKA, per germline (reference sequence). V was shortened by 6 bases and J by 6 bases, with 15 bases between the two germline ends. This CDR3 comprises 12 residues. DNA for the CDR3: TGCAGTGCAAATTCAGGGGCCCCCGAGCAGTACTTC. It specifies CSANSGAPEQYF.

This clonotype appeared a few times. The rearrangement joins TRBV7-2 to TRBJ2-4; D possibly uses TRBD1 or TRBD2 (7 bases each). The CDR3 spans 15 residues. V was pared by 1 base and J by 6 bases, with 13 bases between. Germline V gene lookup returns CDR1 SGHTA and CDR2 FQGNSA. This chain's CDR3 is CASSLGGGQPNIQYF. CDR3 coding DNA: TGTGCCAGCAGCTTAGGGGGGGGACAGCCAAACATTCAGTACTTC.

The chain uses TRBV6-2 or TRBV6-3 and TRBJ2-5; D is possibly TRBD2 (6 bases). In germline, CDR1 is MNHEY, CDR2 SVGEGT. Trimming removed 7 bases from V and 2 bases from J, with 20 bases in between. The CDR3 is 16 amino acids. DNA for the CDR3: TGTGCCAGCACCGGGAAATCTAGCGCCTTTCAAGAGACCCAGTACTTC. Translating gives CASTGKSSAFQETQYF.